The 25 T cell receptor beta chains below all came from one sample that was sequenced in a study of T cells in Graves' hyperthyroidism and ophthalmopathy. Regions amplified from RNA transcripts were the TCR beta CDR3 regions. In the first-round RT-PCR of the TCR CDR3, the HTBI primer set was used. TCRdb fed the multiplex PCR reads into MiXCR, producing one record per CDR3 protein. The repertoire holds roughly 570,000 distinct CDR3 sequences, with about 45% as singletons. The sequenced material came from peripheral blood or thyroid tissue (not recorded which). These receptors were obtained from a woman aged 18-29 years with Graves' hyperthyroidism.

The chain employs TRBV7-9 and TRBJ1-2; 8 bases align to TRBD1. Trimming cost V 5 bases and J 8 bases; bases outside gene matches: 7. From germline, CDR1 is SEHNR and CDR2 FQNEAQ (reference sequence). This CDR3 is 13 amino acids long. CDR3 protein: CASSTQGAGGYTF. CDR3 in DNA: TGTGCCAGCAGCACGCAGGGGGCTGGAGGCTACACCTTC.

The CDR3 DNA sequence: TGTGCCACCAGTGATTTGGAGACTAGCGGCTACAATGAGCAGTTCTTC. Translation gives CATSDLETSGYNEQFF. This sequence joins TRBV24-1 and TRBJ2-1, with 9 bases identical to TRBD2. Germline CDR1 is KGHDR and CDR2 is SFDVKD. J lost 3 bases, V lost 0 bases, and 2 bases had no gene match. This CDR3 region has 16 residues.

This clonotype was picked up a small number of times. This chain connects TRBV30 to TRBJ2-7; 8 nucleotides agree with TRBD2. The CDR3 covers 12 residues. V trimming: 4 bases; J trimming: 5 bases; junction bases outside the gene matches: 4. CDR1 and CDR2 (germline): GTSNPN, SVGIG (reference sequence). The CDR3 protein is CAWTGGPHEQYF. As DNA, the CDR3 is TGTGCCTGGACGGGAGGGCCCCACGAGCAGTACTTC.

The genes are TRBV15 and TRBJ2-7; tentatively, D is TRBD2 (6 bases). V dropped 3 bases and J dropped 1 base, with 10 bases sitting between them. The CDR3 length is 14 residues. CDR1 is LNHNV and CDR2 is YYDKDF in the germline V gene (reference sequence). DNA of the CDR3: TGTGCCACCAGCAGCCGACGGGGGTCCTACGAGCAGTACTTC. Protein product: CATSSRRGSYEQYF.

The chain has TRBV24-1 and TRBJ1-1; 7 nucleotides agree with TRBD1. The CDR3 has 16 amino acids. Germline V gene lookup returns CDR1 KGHDR and CDR2 SFDVKD. Trimming at V came to 1 base and at J to 1 base, leaving 5 bases not matched to a gene. This CDR3 is CATSDLSGGTNTEAFF. Here the CDR3 DNA reads TGTGCCACCAGTGATTTATCAGGGGGTACGAACACTGAAGCTTTCTTT.

This clonotype has only a few counts. The chain employs TRBV19 and TRBJ2-3, with D unresolved. V dropped 4 bases and J dropped 6 bases, with 11 bases sitting between them. The CDR3 totals 13 residues. The germline CDR1 and CDR2 sequences are LNHDA and SQIVND (reference sequence). Here the CDR3 DNA reads TGTGCCAGTAGTACGCAGTCTTGGGATACGCAGTATTTT. Translating it yields CASSTQSWDTQYF.

This clonotype was detected many times. This rearrangement joins TRBV25-1 to TRBJ2-2, with D perhaps being TRBD1 or TRBD2 (5 bases each). V lost 1 base and J 7 bases, leaving 16 bases between the germline ends. The CDR3 contains 16 residues. Germline values: CDR1 MGHDK, CDR2 SYGVNS. The CDR3 sequence is CASSESGLSNVGELFF. The CDR3 DNA is TGTGCCAGCAGTGAATCGGGGCTAAGCAACGTCGGGGAGCTGTTTTTT. The complete variable domain, with remaining parts taken from reference TRBV25-1 and TRBJ2-2, reads EADIYQTPRYLVIGTGKKITLECSQTMGHDKMYWYQQDPGMELHLIHYSYGVNSTEKGDLSSESTVSRIRTEHFPLTLESARPSHTSQYLCASSESGLSNVGELFFGEGSRLTVL.

This clonotype was counted at least ten times. The V and J genes are TRBV2 and TRBJ1-5; D is perhaps TRBD1 (6 bases). The germline V gene encodes CDR1 SNHLY and CDR2 FYNNEI. The CDR3 has 14 amino acids. V was cut by 5 bases and J by 4 bases, with 12 bases left in between. CDR3 amino acids: CASSTGWRNQPQHF. CDR3 in DNA: TGTGCCAGCAGTACAGGGTGGCGGAATCAGCCCCAGCATTTT. The variable domain in full, with the rest retrieved from reference TRBV2 and TRBJ1-5, is EPEVTQTPSHQVTQMGQEVILRCVPISNHLYFYWYRQILGQKVEFLVSFYNNEISEKSEIFDDQFSVERPDGSNFTLKIRSTKLEDSAMYFCASSTGWRNQPQHFGDGTRLSIL.

The J gene is TRBJ2-5, the V gene TRBV20-1; D possibly matches TRBD1 or TRBD2 (5 bases each). The germline V and J ends were trimmed by 3 bases and 4 bases, with 15 bases remaining between them. This CDR3 is 14 amino acids long. The V gene's germline CDR1 is DFQATT and CDR2 SNEGSKA (reference sequence). DNA of the CDR3: TGCAGTGCTAGCTCCGGGGCTTCGAGAGAGACCCAGTACTTC. Residues: CSASSGASRETQYF.

This clonotype was counted at least ten times. The chain couples TRBV12-3 or TRBV12-4 to TRBJ2-2, with 10 bases identical to TRBD2. Losses at the gene ends were 4 bases for V and 4 bases for J; bases not matched to a gene: 6. The CDR3 has 16 amino acids. In nucleotides, the CDR3 is TGTGCCAGCAGTTCCAGGACTAGCGGTATCACCGGGGAGCTGTTTTTT. It yields the protein CASSSRTSGITGELFF.

This sequence joins TRBV10-3 and TRBJ1-2, with no clear D. V lost 2 bases, J lost 4 bases, and 26 bases lay in between. CDR3 length equals 19 residues. Per the germline V gene, CDR1 is ENHRY and CDR2 is SYGVKD. Here the CDR3 reads CAISELRKGPKELFYGYTF. The CDR3 coding sequence is TGTGCCATCAGTGAGCTGAGGAAGGGTCCGAAGGAGTTATTCTATGGCTACACCTTC.

This clonotype was observed many times. CDR3 in amino acids: CASTRVAGELFF. Here the CDR3 DNA reads TGTGCCAGCACCAGGGTGGCCGGGGAGCTGTTTTTT. V gene TRBV11-2 combines with J gene TRBJ2-2, with TRBD1 as a possible D gene (5 bases). This CDR3 region has 12 residues. V gave up 7 bases and J gave up 6 bases, with 9 bases separating them. Germline loops: CDR1 SGHAT, CDR2 FQNNGV.

The rearrangement links TRBV7-9 to TRBJ2-7; TRBD1 might be the D (5 bases). V lost 4 bases, J lost 7 bases, and 17 bases lay in between. The germline gives CDR1 SEHNR, CDR2 FQNEAQ (reference sequence). The CDR3 contains 14 residues. CDR3 nucleotides: TGTGCCAGCAGCTCACAGGATGAGACCAATGAGCAGTACTTC. Amino acid sequence: CASSSQDETNEQYF.

This clonotype was counted a few times. This chain links TRBV27 with TRBJ2-7; D not resolved. The V and J ends lost 0 bases and 3 bases respectively, with 6 bases between them. Germline V gene data show CDR1 as MNHEY and CDR2 as SMNVEV (reference sequence). The CDR3 consists of 13 residues. CDR3 nucleotides: TGTGCCAGCAGTTTATCGAACGACTACGAGCAGTACTTC. Translating gives CASSLSNDYEQYF.

The chain employs TRBV2 and TRBJ1-5; D unclear. The CDR3 is 13 amino acids. Germline lookup yields CDR1 SNHLY and CDR2 FYNNEI. The V end lost 3 bases, the J end lost 6 bases, and 9 bases lay between the germline ends. The CDR3 DNA sequence: TGTGCCAGCAGTGATCGAGAGGCTCAGCCCCAGCATTTT. It encodes CASSDREAQPQHF.

This clonotype was seen at least ten times. The V and J genes are TRBV5-1 and TRBJ1-2; 7 nucleotides match TRBD1. The CDR3 runs to 14 residues. Germline V gene sequence: CDR1 SGHRS, CDR2 YFSETQ. The junction had 5 bases not matched to a gene; V was cut back by 2 bases and J by 4 bases. CDR3 loop: CASSLEGALYGYTF. CDR3 nucleotides: TGCGCCAGCAGCTTAGAGGGGGCTCTCTATGGCTACACCTTC.

This clonotype has more than one count but fewer than ten. The chain has TRBV3-1 and TRBJ2-2; D unclear. The CDR3 loop spans 13 amino acids. Germline V gene lookup returns CDR1 LGHDT and CDR2 YNNKEL (reference sequence). Trimming removed 5 bases at V and 7 bases at J, with 11 bases between. CDR3 bases: TGTGCCAGCAGCGGCGGTTGGGGCGGGGAGCTGTTTTTT. It yields the protein CASSGGWGGELFF.

The rearrangement links TRBV18 to TRBJ2-7, with 9 bases identical to TRBD1. CDR1 and CDR2 (germline): KGHSH, LQKENI. The CDR3 runs 15 residues. J lost 5 bases, V lost 0 bases, and 5 bases had no gene match. CDR3 sequence (DNA): TGTGCCAGCTCACCACCTAACAGGGGGCAAAACGAGCAGTACTTC. As protein: CASSPPNRGQNEQYF.

The J gene is TRBJ1-1, the V gene TRBV2; 11 bases agree with TRBD1. Trimming took 7 bases from V and 11 from J; bases not matched to a gene: 15. Germline CDR1 SNHLY, CDR2 FYNNEI. The CDR3 sequence is 15 residues long. CDR3 DNA: TGTGCCAGCAACCCCGGGACAGGGGGAGGAGGTGATGCTTTCTTT. Protein sequence: CASNPGTGGGGDAFF.

This clonotype was detected ten times or more. The DNA of the CDR3 is TGCGCCAGCAGCTTTAACGACAACACTGAAGCTTTCTTT. It is translated as CASSFNDNTEAFF. This chain connects TRBV5-1 to TRBJ1-1; unclear D gene. The CDR3 loop spans 13 amino acids. Germline values: CDR1 SGHRS, CDR2 YFSETQ. Trimming removed 2 bases at V and 2 bases at J, with 7 bases between.

This clonotype was observed many times. This chain's CDR3 is CASSQQGQVAEKLFF. The CDR3 DNA reads TGCGCCAGCAGCCAACAGGGCCAGGTGGCGGAAAAACTGTTTTTT. The chain couples TRBV4-1 to TRBJ1-4; weak D call: TRBD1 (5 bases). Germline V gene data show CDR1 as MGHRA and CDR2 as YSYEKL. The CDR3 totals 15 residues. Trimming pared 2 bases from V and 8 bases from J, leaving 15 bases between.

The genes are TRBV7-8 and TRBJ2-5; D tentatively reads TRBD1 or TRBD2 (6 bases each). Germline loops: CDR1 SGHVS, CDR2 FQNEAQ. The CDR3 runs 16 residues. V lost 5 bases and J 11 bases, leaving 27 bases between the germline ends. The CDR3 region has the DNA TGTGCCAGCAGCCGAGGGGGGACCAACGGAATAGAGGAGCAGTACTTC. This codes for CASSRGGTNGIEEQYF.

This clonotype was seen once. The gene calls are TRBV12-3 or TRBV12-4 and TRBJ2-3; D is unclear. The germline V and J ends were trimmed by 6 bases and 5 bases, with 12 bases remaining between them. This CDR3 comprises 13 residues. CDR3 bases: TGTGCCAGCAGCTCTGTCCTTCGAGATACGCAGTATTTT. As protein: CASSSVLRDTQYF.

This clonotype has a count of ten or more. V gene TRBV2 combines with J gene TRBJ1-4; D is perhaps TRBD1 (5 bases). There are 14 residues in the CDR3. V was clipped by 5 bases and J by 4 bases, with 11 bases between them. Germline assignment: CDR1 SNHLY and CDR2 FYNNEI. Here the CDR3 DNA reads TGTGCCAGCAGTTGGGGGACCGTTAATGAAAAACTGTTTTTT. It yields the protein CASSWGTVNEKLFF.

This clonotype was recorded at least ten times. The rearrangement joins TRBV5-1 to TRBJ2-7; D is tentatively TRBD1 or TRBD2 (5 bases each). The germline gives CDR1 SGHRS, CDR2 YFSETQ. V shed 3 bases and J shed 2 bases, with 6 bases lying between them. The length of the CDR3 is 12 residues. CDR3 sequence (DNA): TGCGCCAGCAGCTCGGGACCCTACGAGCAGTACTTC. It specifies CASSSGPYEQYF.